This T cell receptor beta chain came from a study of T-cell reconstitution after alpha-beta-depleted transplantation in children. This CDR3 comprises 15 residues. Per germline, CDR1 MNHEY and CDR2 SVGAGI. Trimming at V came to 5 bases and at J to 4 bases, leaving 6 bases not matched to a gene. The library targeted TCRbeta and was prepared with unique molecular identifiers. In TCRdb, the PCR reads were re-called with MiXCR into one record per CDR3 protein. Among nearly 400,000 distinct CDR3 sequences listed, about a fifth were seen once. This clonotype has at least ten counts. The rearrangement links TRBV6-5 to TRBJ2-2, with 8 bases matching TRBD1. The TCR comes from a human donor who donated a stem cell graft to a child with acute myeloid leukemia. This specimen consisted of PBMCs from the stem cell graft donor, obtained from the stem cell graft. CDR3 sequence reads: CASSIGTGLTGELFF. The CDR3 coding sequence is TGTGCCAGCAGTATTGGGACAGGCCTCACCGGGGAGCTGTTTTTT.